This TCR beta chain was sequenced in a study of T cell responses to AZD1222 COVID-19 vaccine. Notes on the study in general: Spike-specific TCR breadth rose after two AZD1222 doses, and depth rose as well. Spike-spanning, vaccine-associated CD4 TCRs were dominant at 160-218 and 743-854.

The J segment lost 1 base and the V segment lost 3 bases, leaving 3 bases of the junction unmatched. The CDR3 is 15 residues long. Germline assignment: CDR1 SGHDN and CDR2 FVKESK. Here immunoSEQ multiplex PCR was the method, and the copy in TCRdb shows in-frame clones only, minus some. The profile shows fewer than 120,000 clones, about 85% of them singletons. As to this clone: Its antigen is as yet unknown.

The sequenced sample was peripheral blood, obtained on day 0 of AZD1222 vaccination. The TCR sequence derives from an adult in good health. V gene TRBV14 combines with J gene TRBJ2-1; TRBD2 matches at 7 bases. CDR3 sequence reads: CASSHWTSSYNEQFF. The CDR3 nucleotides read TGTGCCAGCAGCCATTGGACTAGTTCCTACAATGAGCAGTTCTTC.